Here is one T cell receptor (beta chain) with its context. This table comes from immunoSEQ multiplex PCR, and its TCRdb copy is limited to in-frame clones, with some not included. The table records some 87,000 clones, around 86% of them present only once. As to time point: pretreatment peripheral blood. The data were taken from a study of PD-L1 blockade in urothelial cancer. CDR1 is MNHEY and CDR2 is SVGAGI in the germline V gene. CDR3 length: 14 amino acids. Trimming stripped 5 bases from V and 3 bases from J, with 11 bases between. The TCR originated in a man aged 55 to 70 with urothelial cancer. The source was PBMCs, collected around atezolizumab (anti-PD-L1) treatment. V and J are TRBV6-5 and TRBJ1-5, with D maybe TRBD1 (6 bases). The CDR3 is CASSRQVNNQPQHF. The CDR3 DNA reads as TGTGCCAGCAGTAGACAGGTGAACAATCAGCCCCAGCATTTT.